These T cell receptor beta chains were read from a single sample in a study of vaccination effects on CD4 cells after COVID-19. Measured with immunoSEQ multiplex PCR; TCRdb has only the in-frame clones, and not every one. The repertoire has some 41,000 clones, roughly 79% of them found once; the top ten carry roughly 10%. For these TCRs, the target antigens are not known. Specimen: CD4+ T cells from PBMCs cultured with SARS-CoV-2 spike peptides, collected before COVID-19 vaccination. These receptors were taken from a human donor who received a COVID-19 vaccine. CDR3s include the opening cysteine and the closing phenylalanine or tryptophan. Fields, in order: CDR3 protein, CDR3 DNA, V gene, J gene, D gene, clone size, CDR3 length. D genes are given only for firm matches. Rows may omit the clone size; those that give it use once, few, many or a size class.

cdr3_aa: CASNIGGSAIGTEAFF
cdr3_nt: TGTGCCAGTAATATAGGGGGTTCTGCGATAGGCACTGAAGCTTTCTTT
v_call: TRBV19
j_call: TRBJ1-1
d_call: .
clone_size: .
cdr3_length: 16

cdr3_aa: CASSLSSGENNEQFF
cdr3_nt: TGTGCCAGCAGCTTATCCTCAGGCGAAAACAATGAGCAGTTCTTC
v_call: TRBV7-3
j_call: TRBJ2-1
d_call: .
clone_size: .
cdr3_length: 15

cdr3_aa: CASTRQGAYGYTF
cdr3_nt: TGTGCCAGCACCAGACAGGGGGCCTATGGCTACACCTTC
v_call: TRBV28
j_call: TRBJ1-2
d_call: TRBD1
clone_size: few
cdr3_length: 13

cdr3_aa: CATSDYSHRGETQYF
cdr3_nt: TGTGCCACCAGTGATTACTCCCACAGGGGGGAGACCCAGTACTTC
v_call: TRBV24-1
j_call: TRBJ2-5
d_call: TRBD1
clone_size: .
cdr3_length: 15

cdr3_aa: CASSQQGSTDTQYF
cdr3_nt: TGTGCCAGCAGCCAACAGGGGAGCACAGATACGCAGTATTTT
v_call: TRBV7-3
j_call: TRBJ2-3
d_call: TRBD1
clone_size: few
cdr3_length: 14

cdr3_aa: CASSLRTSGGADTQYF
cdr3_nt: TGTGCCAGCAGCCTCCGGACTAGCGGGGGGGCTGATACGCAGTATTTT
v_call: TRBV3-1/TRBV3-2
j_call: TRBJ2-3
d_call: TRBD2
clone_size: .
cdr3_length: 16

cdr3_aa: CASSFTANTGELFF
cdr3_nt: TGTGCCAGCAGCTTTACAGCGAACACCGGGGAGCTGTTTTTT
v_call: TRBV7-9
j_call: TRBJ2-2
d_call: .
clone_size: .
cdr3_length: 14

cdr3_aa: CASSFRQGSGTEAFF
cdr3_nt: TGTGCCAGCAGCTTTCGACAGGGATCGGGGACTGAAGCTTTCTTT
v_call: TRBV5-4
j_call: TRBJ1-1
d_call: TRBD1
clone_size: few
cdr3_length: 15

cdr3_aa: CASSPLKGQSWNTEAFF
cdr3_nt: TGTGCCAGCAGCCCACTAAAAGGACAGTCGTGGAACACTGAAGCTTTCTTT
v_call: TRBV28
j_call: TRBJ1-1
d_call: .
clone_size: .
cdr3_length: 17

cdr3_aa: CASSPSLGERNTEAFF
cdr3_nt: TGTGCCAGCTCACCATCTCTGGGGGAACGGAACACTGAAGCTTTCTTT
v_call: TRBV18
j_call: TRBJ1-1
d_call: .
clone_size: .
cdr3_length: 16

cdr3_aa: CASSLTGNTGELFF
cdr3_nt: TGCGCCAGCAGCTTGACGGGGAACACCGGGGAGCTGTTTTTT
v_call: TRBV5-1
j_call: TRBJ2-2
d_call: .
clone_size: .
cdr3_length: 14

cdr3_aa: CASSQPNTGELFF
cdr3_nt: TGTGCCAGCAGCCAACCGAACACCGGGGAGCTGTTTTTT
v_call: TRBV4-2
j_call: TRBJ2-2
d_call: .
clone_size: .
cdr3_length: 13

cdr3_aa: CASSWRLAGGQGETQYF
cdr3_nt: TGCGCCAGCAGCTGGCGGCTAGCGGGGGGCCAGGGGGAGACCCAGTACTTC
v_call: TRBV5-1
j_call: TRBJ2-5
d_call: TRBD2
clone_size: .
cdr3_length: 17

cdr3_aa: CAISEPPPNTGELFF
cdr3_nt: TGTGCCATCAGTGAGCCCCCTCCGAACACCGGGGAGCTGTTTTTT
v_call: TRBV10-3
j_call: TRBJ2-2
d_call: .
clone_size: .
cdr3_length: 15

cdr3_aa: CASSVNRFSGANVLTF
cdr3_nt: TGTGCCAGCAGTGTAAACAGGTTCTCTGGGGCCAACGTCCTGACTTTC
v_call: TRBV2
j_call: TRBJ2-6
d_call: .
clone_size: .
cdr3_length: 16

cdr3_aa: CAWSVLSGQPQHF
cdr3_nt: TGTGCCTGGAGTGTTCTCTCCGGGCAGCCCCAGCATTTT
v_call: TRBV30
j_call: TRBJ1-5
d_call: .
clone_size: .
cdr3_length: 13

cdr3_aa: CASTGTFTQPQHF
cdr3_nt: TGTGCCAGCACCGGGACCTTCACTCAGCCCCAGCATTTT
v_call: TRBV6-5
j_call: TRBJ1-5
d_call: .
clone_size: .
cdr3_length: 13

cdr3_aa: CASSLRVRTGNAGELFF
cdr3_nt: TGTGCCAGCAGCTTACGAGTGCGGACAGGGAACGCCGGGGAGCTGTTTTTT
v_call: TRBV7-8
j_call: TRBJ2-2
d_call: TRBD1
clone_size: few
cdr3_length: 17

cdr3_aa: CASSPLGYNQPQHF
cdr3_nt: TGTGCCAGCAGTCCCCTAGGTTACAATCAGCCCCAGCATTTT
v_call: TRBV6-5
j_call: TRBJ1-5
d_call: .
clone_size: .
cdr3_length: 14

cdr3_aa: CASNLGGQGASPLHF
cdr3_nt: TGTGCCAGCAACTTAGGGGGACAGGGGGCCTCACCCCTCCACTTT
v_call: TRBV6-5
j_call: TRBJ1-6
d_call: TRBD1
clone_size: few
cdr3_length: 15

cdr3_aa: CASSGPIMGADTQYF
cdr3_nt: TGTGCCAGCAGCGGCCCCATTATGGGGGCAGATACGCAGTATTTT
v_call: TRBV9
j_call: TRBJ2-3
d_call: .
clone_size: .
cdr3_length: 15

cdr3_aa: CATSDALDAPGGIQYF
cdr3_nt: TGTGCCACCAGTGATGCTTTAGACGCGCCGGGGGGCATTCAGTACTTC
v_call: TRBV24-1
j_call: TRBJ2-4
d_call: TRBD2
clone_size: .
cdr3_length: 16

cdr3_aa: CASSVPTGGEQFF
cdr3_nt: TGCGCCAGCAGCGTTCCGACAGGAGGGGAGCAGTTCTTC
v_call: TRBV5-1
j_call: TRBJ2-1
d_call: .
clone_size: .
cdr3_length: 13

cdr3_aa: CASSRWDRGNSPLHF
cdr3_nt: TGCGCCAGCAGCCGATGGGACAGGGGAAATTCACCCCTCCACTTT
v_call: TRBV4-3
j_call: TRBJ1-6
d_call: TRBD1
clone_size: .
cdr3_length: 15

cdr3_aa: CASSTQPGQGRTQYF
cdr3_nt: TGTGCCAGCAGCACCCAACCGGGACAGGGGAGGACCCAGTACTTC
v_call: TRBV9
j_call: TRBJ2-5
d_call: TRBD1
clone_size: .
cdr3_length: 15

cdr3_aa: CATSEGGDGTEAFF
cdr3_nt: TGTGCCACCAGTGAGGGGGGCGACGGCACTGAAGCTTTCTTT
v_call: TRBV24-1
j_call: TRBJ1-1
d_call: .
clone_size: .
cdr3_length: 14

cdr3_aa: CASSLHWGETQYF
cdr3_nt: TGTGCCAGCAGCTTACACTGGGGGGAGACCCAGTACTTC
v_call: TRBV7-3
j_call: TRBJ2-5
d_call: .
clone_size: .
cdr3_length: 13

cdr3_aa: CASSQDENYGYTF
cdr3_nt: TGCGCCAGCAGCCAGGACGAGAACTATGGCTACACCTTC
v_call: TRBV5-1
j_call: TRBJ1-2
d_call: .
clone_size: .
cdr3_length: 13

cdr3_aa: CASSEVGNQPQHF
cdr3_nt: TGTGCCAGCAGTGAGGTAGGGAATCAGCCCCAGCATTTT
v_call: TRBV6-1
j_call: TRBJ1-5
d_call: .
clone_size: .
cdr3_length: 13

cdr3_aa: CASSFILGTDGYTF
cdr3_nt: TGTGCCAGCAGCTTCATCCTGGGAACAGATGGCTACACCTTC
v_call: TRBV5-4
j_call: TRBJ1-2
d_call: .
clone_size: .
cdr3_length: 14

cdr3_aa: CASSLWTGNSNQPQHF
cdr3_nt: TGTGCCAGCAGTTTATGGACAGGGAATAGCAATCAGCCCCAGCATTTT
v_call: TRBV6-2/TRBV6-3
j_call: TRBJ1-5
d_call: TRBD1
clone_size: .
cdr3_length: 16

cdr3_aa: CASSQEYRGRVTDTQYF
cdr3_nt: TGCGCCAGCAGCCAAGAATACAGGGGGCGCGTCACAGATACGCAGTATTTT
v_call: TRBV4-1
j_call: TRBJ2-3
d_call: TRBD1
clone_size: .
cdr3_length: 17

cdr3_aa: CSVQRTGGKNTEAFF
cdr3_nt: TGCAGCGTTCAAAGGACAGGTGGGAAGAACACTGAAGCTTTCTTT
v_call: TRBV29-1
j_call: TRBJ1-1
d_call: TRBD1
clone_size: .
cdr3_length: 15

cdr3_aa: CASRYRSSGNTIYF
cdr3_nt: TGTGCCAGCAGATACAGGAGCTCTGGAAACACCATATATTTT
v_call: TRBV6-2/TRBV6-3
j_call: TRBJ1-3
d_call: .
clone_size: few
cdr3_length: 14

cdr3_aa: CSAYHGQGGTEAFF
cdr3_nt: TGCAGCGCGTACCACGGACAGGGAGGAACTGAAGCTTTCTTT
v_call: TRBV29-1
j_call: TRBJ1-1
d_call: TRBD1
clone_size: .
cdr3_length: 14

cdr3_aa: CASSQFVSGANVLTF
cdr3_nt: TGTGCCAGCAGCCAGTTCGTATCTGGGGCCAACGTCCTGACTTTC
v_call: TRBV14
j_call: TRBJ2-6
d_call: .
clone_size: .
cdr3_length: 15

cdr3_aa: CASSFSQGAAFF
cdr3_nt: TGTGCCAGCAGCTTCTCCCAGGGGGCTGCTTTCTTT
v_call: TRBV7-9
j_call: TRBJ1-1
d_call: TRBD1
clone_size: .
cdr3_length: 12

cdr3_aa: CASTPAPMGQPQHF
cdr3_nt: TGTGCCAGCACCCCGGCCCCGATGGGACAGCCCCAGCATTTT
v_call: TRBV6-6
j_call: TRBJ1-5
d_call: .
clone_size: once
cdr3_length: 14

cdr3_aa: CASSLVPRQGIQYF
cdr3_nt: TGTGCCAGCAGTTTAGTTCCGCGACAGGGCATTCAGTACTTC
v_call: TRBV28
j_call: TRBJ2-4
d_call: TRBD1
clone_size: .
cdr3_length: 14

cdr3_aa: CASRLTDTNSPLHF
cdr3_nt: TGTGCCAGCAGACTGACAGATACCAATTCACCCCTCCACTTT
v_call: TRBV3-1/TRBV3-2
j_call: TRBJ1-6
d_call: .
clone_size: .
cdr3_length: 14

cdr3_aa: CATIVDRGWADTQYF
cdr3_nt: TGTGCCACCATCGTTGACAGGGGTTGGGCAGATACGCAGTATTTT
v_call: TRBV2
j_call: TRBJ2-3
d_call: TRBD1
clone_size: .
cdr3_length: 15

cdr3_aa: CASTLGHIQTDTQYF
cdr3_nt: TGTGCCAGCACCCTGGGACATATACAAACAGATACGCAGTATTTT
v_call: TRBV11-1
j_call: TRBJ2-3
d_call: .
clone_size: .
cdr3_length: 15

cdr3_aa: CASSLGTGSGELFF
cdr3_nt: TGCGCCAGCAGCTTGGGCACAGGGTCGGGGGAGCTGTTTTTT
v_call: TRBV5-1
j_call: TRBJ2-2
d_call: .
clone_size: .
cdr3_length: 14

cdr3_aa: CASSVISPSPLHF
cdr3_nt: TGTGCCAGCAGTGTAATCAGCCCTTCACCCCTCCACTTT
v_call: TRBV2
j_call: TRBJ1-6
d_call: .
clone_size: .
cdr3_length: 13

cdr3_aa: CASSPSINTEAFF
cdr3_nt: TGTGCCAGCTCACCCTCTATCAACACTGAAGCTTTCTTT
v_call: TRBV18
j_call: TRBJ1-1
d_call: .
clone_size: .
cdr3_length: 13

cdr3_aa: CATSDPGQGGSYNEQFF
cdr3_nt: TGTGCCACCAGTGACCCCGGACAGGGGGGGTCCTACAATGAGCAGTTCTTC
v_call: TRBV24-1
j_call: TRBJ2-1
d_call: TRBD1
clone_size: .
cdr3_length: 17

cdr3_aa: CASSLWSVKNIQYF
cdr3_nt: TGTGCCAGCAGCTTGTGGTCAGTCAAAAACATTCAGTACTTC
v_call: TRBV5-4
j_call: TRBJ2-4
d_call: .
clone_size: .
cdr3_length: 14

cdr3_aa: CASNAGQDGNTIYF
cdr3_nt: TGTGCCAGCAACGCTGGACAGGATGGAAACACCATATATTTT
v_call: TRBV2
j_call: TRBJ1-3
d_call: TRBD1
clone_size: .
cdr3_length: 14

cdr3_aa: CASSLGEGQPQHF
cdr3_nt: TGTGCCAGCAGCTTGGGGGAGGGCCAGCCCCAGCATTTT
v_call: TRBV7-2
j_call: TRBJ1-5
d_call: .
clone_size: .
cdr3_length: 13

cdr3_aa: CASSRQGLGEAFF
cdr3_nt: TGTGCCAGCAGCCGACAGGGACTGGGTGAAGCTTTCTTT
v_call: TRBV6-5
j_call: TRBJ1-1
d_call: TRBD1
clone_size: .
cdr3_length: 13

cdr3_aa: CASSLVYRTSGGYSGELFF
cdr3_nt: TGTGCCAGCAGCTTAGTTTATAGGACTAGCGGGGGGTATTCCGGGGAGCTGTTTTTT
v_call: TRBV7-2
j_call: TRBJ2-2
d_call: TRBD2
clone_size: few
cdr3_length: 19

cdr3_aa: CASSGNRGTQPQHF
cdr3_nt: TGTGCCAGCAGTGGAAATCGGGGGACTCAGCCCCAGCATTTT
v_call: TRBV28
j_call: TRBJ1-5
d_call: .
clone_size: .
cdr3_length: 14

cdr3_aa: CSVQGGRDTGELFF
cdr3_nt: TGCAGCGTCCAGGGGGGGCGGGACACCGGGGAGCTGTTTTTT
v_call: TRBV29-1
j_call: TRBJ2-2
d_call: .
clone_size: once
cdr3_length: 14

cdr3_aa: CASSLDVGYSPLHF
cdr3_nt: TGTGCCAGCAGCTTAGATGTGGGGTATTCACCCCTCCACTTT
v_call: TRBV7-2
j_call: TRBJ1-6
d_call: .
clone_size: few
cdr3_length: 14

cdr3_aa: CAWSVNYGYTF
cdr3_nt: TGTGCCTGGAGTGTGAACTATGGCTACACCTTC
v_call: TRBV30
j_call: TRBJ1-2
d_call: .
clone_size: few
cdr3_length: 11